Below, 26 T cell receptor beta chains from the same sample are listed, as sequenced in a study of tumor-infiltrating lymphocytes in primary liver carcinoma. Germline DNA was also extracted, while the blood RNA originated from unsorted whole blood. The investigators made TCR beta cDNA from about 0.45 ug total RNA, using a constant-region primer. Researchers made the TCR beta libraries by running three nested multiplex PCR rounds with slightly modified ARM-PCR. Two initial PCR rounds of about 9 cycles each paired TRBV1-TRBV30 forward primers with a C-beta reverse primer. In TCRdb, the multiplex PCR reads were re-called with MiXCR into one record per CDR3 protein. The sample has about 310,000 distinct CDR3 sequences; 50% to 60% are singletons. Specimen: peripheral blood. Receptors were obtained from a woman in her thirties with primary liver carcinoma and hepatitis B virus infection.

This clonotype was seen repeatedly, ten times or more. This rearrangement joins TRBV5-5 to TRBJ1-1; D is ambiguous. Trimming cost V 4 bases and J 5 bases, with 15 bases left between them. The germline V gene has CDR1 SGHKS and CDR2 YYEKEE (reference sequence). This CDR3 has 14 residues. Here the CDR3 DNA reads TGTGCCAGCAGCCGTTTAGTGTCGGGTACTGAAGCTTTCTTT. This sequence encodes CASSRLVSGTEAFF.

This clonotype was picked up one time. One end of the junction varies from germline; a read error may be responsible. The J gene is TRBJ1-6, the V gene TRBV11-2, with a weak D call TRBD1 (5 bases). The CDR3 contains 17 residues. CDR1 and CDR2 (germline): SGHAT, FQNNGV. CDR3 loop: CASSGHPTTYYNSPLHF. The CDR3 DNA reads TGTGCCAGCAGCGGACACCCAACTACCTACTATAATTCACCCCTCCACTTC.

This clonotype was recorded many times. This rearrangement joins TRBV29-1 to TRBJ2-5, with 7 bases aligning to TRBD1. The CDR3 contains 13 residues. V dropped 6 bases and J dropped 4; count of bases not matched to a gene: 8. CDR1 SQVTM and CDR2 ANQGSEA come from the germline V gene. As DNA, the CDR3 is TGCAGCGTAGTAAACAGGGGTGTAGAGACCCAGTACTTC. This gives the protein CSVVNRGVETQYF. The full variable domain, its missing parts supplied by reference TRBV29-1 and TRBJ2-5, is SAVISQKPSRDICQRGTSLTIQCQVDSQVTMMFWYRQQPGQSLTLIATANQGSEATYESGFVIDKFPISRPNLTFSTLTVSNMSPEDSSIYLCSVVNRGVETQYFGPGTRLLVL.

A word on this clonotype: Without the conserved terminal phenylalanine or tryptophan, this CDR3 likely stems from a read error. This chain connects TRBV12-3 or TRBV12-4 to TRBJ1-5; D might be TRBD1 (5 bases). Trimming cost V 1 base and J 5 bases, with 6 bases left between them. This CDR3 has 13 amino acids. In DNA form, the CDR3 reads TGTGCCAGCAGTTTAGGCAGGGATCAGCCCCAGCATTCT. Protein sequence: CASSLGRDQPQHS.

This clonotype turned up a few times. The rearrangement joins TRBV6-2 or TRBV6-3 to TRBJ2-7, with D perhaps TRBD1 (6 bases). The V gene's germline CDR1 is MNHEY and CDR2 SVGEGT. V lost 11 bases to trimming and J lost 3 bases, with 11 bases between them. This CDR3 has 11 residues. CDR3 bases: TGTGCCGCAGGGGATCGCTACGAGCAGTACTTC. Translated: CAAGDRYEQYF.

This clonotype was seen only a few times. This chain connects TRBV29-1 to TRBJ2-2, with D unresolved. This CDR3 contains 12 residues. V lost 5 bases and J 2 bases, leaving 6 bases between the germline ends. Germline CDR1 SQVTM, CDR2 ANQGSEA. The CDR3 protein is CSVFRNTGELFF. The CDR3 DNA reads as TGCAGCGTTTTCCGTAACACCGGGGAGCTGTTTTTT.

This clonotype appeared many times. The genes are TRBV11-2 and TRBJ2-3; TRBD1 matches at 9 bases. After removal of 2 bases from V and 2 bases from J, the junction contained 11 bases not matched to a gene. This CDR3 has 18 amino acids. Germline CDR1 and CDR2: SGHAT and FQNNGV. This CDR3 is CASSLLDWRDRVTDTQYF. The DNA for the CDR3 is TGTGCCAGCAGCTTATTGGATTGGAGGGACAGGGTCACAGATACGCAGTATTTT.

With regard to this clonotype: This sequence may be a read error, since a much larger clone differs from it by one base. This chain joins TRBV12-3 or TRBV12-4 and TRBJ1-2, with D unclear. CDR3 length: 15 residues. In DNA, the CDR3 is TGTGCCAGCAGTTGGGATCCCAGCGTCGTCTATGGCTGCACCTTC. It encodes CASSWDPSVVYGCTF.

This clonotype was found a few times. The V and J genes are TRBV6-6 and TRBJ1-2; D gene ambiguous. This CDR3 comprises 13 residues. The ends were cut back, 7 bases at V and 4 bases at J, with 13 bases in the middle. The germline V gene encodes CDR1 MNHNY and CDR2 SVGAGI (reference sequence). The CDR3: CASTWAKSYGYTF. The CDR3 bases are TGTGCCAGCACATGGGCGAAGAGCTATGGCTACACCTTC.

This clonotype was detected many times. V is TRBV6-5 and J is TRBJ2-1; TRBD1 agrees at 7 bases. V lost 6 bases to trimming and J lost 6 bases; unmatched junction nucleotides: 5. Germline CDR1 MNHEY, CDR2 SVGAGI. There are 13 residues in the CDR3. The CDR3 spells CASSTGQINEQFF. DNA for the CDR3: TGTGCCAGCAGCACGGGACAGATCAATGAGCAGTTCTTC.

The chain combines TRBV28 with TRBJ2-7, with D unresolved. The ends were cut back, 5 bases at V and 1 base at J, with 9 bases in the middle. The germline CDR1 and CDR2 sequences are MDHEN and SYDVKM. The length of the CDR3 is 13 residues. DNA of the CDR3: TGTGCCAGCAGTCCGACTCAGTCCTACGAGCAGTACTTC. Protein product: CASSPTQSYEQYF.

To note about this clonotype: Just one base apart from a much larger clone, this may be a read error. The V gene is TRBV6-5, the J gene TRBJ1-2; 9 bases fit TRBD1. The length of the CDR3 is 15 residues. Germline V CDR1 and CDR2: MNHEY, SVGAGI. The CDR3 nucleotides are TGTGCCAGCAGTTACCGGGACAGGGCTAACTATGACTACACCTTC. Its translation: CASSYRDRANYDYTF.

Comments on this clonotype: Just one base apart from a much larger clone, this may be a read error. V usage is TRBV29-1 and J usage is TRBJ1-5, with D unclear. Germline V lookup: CDR1 SQVTM, CDR2 ANQGSEA. The CDR3 sequence is 13 residues long. V was pared by 4 bases and J by 3 bases, with 10 bases between. CDR3 loop: CSVVTATNQPQHF. The CDR3 DNA reads TGCAGCGTTGTTACGGCCACCAATCAGCCCCAGCATTTT. Based on the CDR3 plus reference TRBV29-1 and TRBJ1-5, the full variable domain is SAVISQKPSRDICQRGTSLTIQCQVDSQVTMMFWYRQQPGQSLTLIATANQGSEATYESGFVIDKFPISRPNLTFSTLTVSNMSPEDSSIYLCSVVTATNQPQHFGDGTRLSIL.

This chain joins TRBV29-1 and TRBJ2-3; 10 bases are a match to TRBD2. In germline, CDR1 is SQVTM, CDR2 ANQGSEA. The V gene end was trimmed by 7 bases and the J gene end by 14 bases; junction bases not matched to a gene: 12. The length of the CDR3 is 12 residues. The CDR3 DNA follows: TGCAGCGCTAGCGGGAGCACAGATACACGGTATTTT. As protein: CSASGSTDTRYF.

With respect to this clonotype: A read error may account for a junction end that differs from germline. The chain combines TRBV30 with TRBJ2-5; TRBD2 aligns across 13 bases. CDR1 GTSNPN and CDR2 SVGIG come from the germline V gene (reference sequence). The CDR3 is 15 amino acids. This CDR3 is CAYSGTSGNKETHYF. The CDR3 region has the DNA TGTGCTTACTCCGGGACTAGCGGGAACAAAGAGACCCACTACTTC. Full variable domain (outside the CDR3, taken from reference TRBV30 and TRBJ2-5): SQTIHQWPATLVQPVGSPLSLECTVEGTSNPNLYWYRQAAGRGLQLLFYSVGIGQISSEVPQNLSASRPQDRQFILSSKKLLLSDSGFYLCAYSGTSGNKETHYFGPGTRLLVL.

Notes on this clonotype: A single base separates this from a much larger clone, so it may be a read error. This likely comes from a read error, as the CDR3 has no conserved phenylalanine or tryptophan at its end. The chain couples TRBV6-2 or TRBV6-3 to TRBJ2-5, with 13 bases fitting TRBD2. The V and J ends lost 7 bases and 11 bases, in that order; junction bases with no gene match: 22. Germline CDR1 is MNHEY and CDR2 is SVGEGT. The CDR3 contains 18 residues. The CDR3 coding sequence is TGTGCCAGCAAACGAATTGGACTAGCGGGAGAGAGCGCGACGGAGCAGTACTAC. As protein: CASKRIGLAGESATEQYY.

Remarks on this clonotype: The junction differs from germline at one of its ends, possibly a read error. The chain recombines TRBV13 with TRBJ1-4, with D maybe TRBD1 (6 bases). The germline V gene encodes CDR1 PRHDT and CDR2 FYEKMQ (reference sequence). This CDR3 region has 15 residues. CDR3 DNA sequence: TGTGTCAGCACCATAAACGGGGGGGGCGCAGAAAAACTGTTTTTT. Translation: CVSTINGGGAEKLFF.

In the case of this clonotype: One end of the junction is discordant with germline, which a read error may explain. V gene TRBV11-2 combines with J gene TRBJ1-6; TRBD1 might be the D (6 bases). Germline CDR1 SGHAT, CDR2 FQNNGV. The CDR3 totals 17 residues. The CDR3 loop reads CSSSRLLPGQGNSPLHF. The DNA for the CDR3 is TGTTCCAGCAGCCGGCTCCTACCGGGGCAGGGGAATTCACCCCTCCACTTT.

This clonotype was detected ten times or more. The chain is built from TRBV11-2 and TRBJ2-7; a possible D gene is TRBD1 (7 bases). The CDR3 is 13 residues long. Germline CDR1 SGHAT, CDR2 FQNNGV. The V and J ends lost 5 bases and 9 bases respectively, with 17 bases between them. Written as DNA, the CDR3 is TGTGCCAGCAGCAACGACAGGGCCGGGGGGCAGTACTTC. Its protein product is CASSNDRAGGQYF. The variable domain in full, completed from reference TRBV11-2 and TRBJ2-7, reads EAGVAQSPRYKIIEKRQSVAFWCNPISGHATLYWYQQILGQGPKLLIQFQNNGVVDDSQLPKDRFSAERLKGVDSTLKIQPAKLEDSAVYLCASSNDRAGGQYFGPGTRLTVT.

This clonotype was observed a single time. V and J are TRBV11-2 and TRBJ2-5, with D perhaps being TRBD1 or TRBD2 (5 bases each). The V gene's germline CDR1 is SGHAT and CDR2 FQNNGV. The V and J ends lost 1 base and 14 bases respectively, with 20 bases between them. The CDR3 has 14 amino acids. The CDR3 sequence: CASSLVGRAGEQYF. The CDR3 coding sequence is TGTGCCAGCAGCTTAGTAGGCAGGGCGGGCGAGCAATACTTC.

Comment on this clonotype: This may come from a read error, since a much larger clone is one base off. The chain has TRBV4-1 and TRBJ2-1; D unclear. Germline-derived CDR1 and CDR2 are MGHRA and YSYEKL. The CDR3 runs to 16 residues. V was trimmed by 1 base and J by 3 bases, leaving 13 bases between them. CDR3 bases: TGCGCCAGCAGCCAAGGACTTATACAAAACTACAATGAGCAGTTCTTC. It yields the protein CASSQGLIQNYNEQFF.

V usage is TRBV4-1 and J usage is TRBJ2-1; TRBD2 agrees at 11 bases. Looked up from germline, CDR1 is MGHRA and CDR2 is YSYEKL. CDR3 length equals 15 residues. V dropped 4 bases and J dropped 15; count of bases not matched to a gene: 14. The CDR3 protein is CASSREGIAGGPTFF. In nucleotides, the CDR3 is TGCGCCAGCAGCCGGGAGGGAATAGCGGGAGGGCCGACGTTCTTC.

The sample holds many counts of this clonotype. This chain joins TRBV11-2 and TRBJ1-1; 7 bases line up with TRBD1. This CDR3 spans 13 amino acids. V lost 5 bases and J lost 7; bases outside the gene matches: 7. CDR1 SGHAT and CDR2 FQNNGV come from the germline V gene. The DNA of the CDR3 is TGTGCCAGCAGCCCGCGACAGGGAGGTGAAGCTTTCTTT. It yields the protein CASSPRQGGEAFF.

A remark on this clonotype: Given a much more abundant clone one base away, this may be a read error. The chain employs TRBV29-1 and TRBJ2-2, with TRBD2 matching over 7 bases. The CDR3 sequence is 16 residues long. V was pared by 6 bases and J by 1 base, with 11 bases of the junction left unmatched. Germline V gives CDR1 SQVTM, CDR2 ANQGSEA. Here the CDR3 DNA reads TGCAGCGTACTCTCGACTAGCAGGAGGAACACCGGGGAGCTGTTTTTT. It specifies CSVLSTSRRNTGELFF.

V gene TRBV12-3 or TRBV12-4 combines with J gene TRBJ2-1; TRBD1 agrees at 7 bases. The CDR3 loop spans 14 amino acids. With V trimmed by 6 bases and J by 5 bases, 7 bases remained unmatched. CDR3 amino acids: CASSMTGYDNEQFF. In DNA form, the CDR3 reads TGTGCCAGCAGCATGACAGGGTATGACAATGAGCAGTTCTTC.

V usage is TRBV4-3 and J usage is TRBJ2-7; D remains ambiguous. The germline CDR1 and CDR2 sequences are LGHNA and YSLEER. V shed 1 base and J shed 4 bases, with 11 bases lying between them. The CDR3 has 14 residues. In nucleotides, the CDR3 is TGCGCCAGCAGCCAAGGACGGAGAGAATACGAGCAGTACTTC. This translates into CASSQGRREYEQYF.